Described below is a single TCR beta chain sequence and its context. The table lists this clonotype with many counts. Its antigen specificity is not known. No much larger clonotype is one base removed from it; base qualities were not supplied. This entry is derived from a study of neurological immune-mediated disorders (dated by TCRdb to the late 2010s). Background for the entire study: Among the approximately 34 multiple sclerosis patients, relapsing-remitting MS accounted for around 30 and secondary progressive MS accounted for 3. Of the 70 or so subjects in the cohort, about 14 were HAM/TSP patients, around 35 were multiple sclerosis patients, and about 20 were healthy controls. The study compared peripheral blood TCR-beta repertoires of HTLV-I-associated myelopathy (HAM/TSP) patients, multiple sclerosis patients and healthy controls using UMI-based sequencing. Alongside PBMC samples, the set of fewer than 110 TCR-beta libraries contained longitudinal samples, technical triplicates, and paired CD4+ and CD8+ T-cell subsets that had been sorted. On the study overall, not on this receptor specifically: The highest TCR clonal expansion was observed in HAM/TSP patients, whereas the lowest was observed in MS patients, even when compared with healthy controls. Across subjects, expanded clones never shared an identical CDR3 amino acid sequence, which suggests that the TCR-beta repertoires in every group were private. In phylogenetic analysis, the repertoires of 18 of 34 MS patients grouped into a cluster of related CDR3 sequences, which suggests a possible signature at the repertoire level. No association of the MS cluster with clinical or MRI features was observed, and the need for larger cohorts was stated by the authors.

For unsorted PBMC libraries, 2 million PBMCs were used after storage in RNAlater at -80 degrees C until RNA extraction. Multiple sclerosis patients were enrolled in a US clinical protocol evaluating disease progression by magnetic resonance imaging. Peripheral blood was subjected to Ficoll-Hypaque density gradient centrifugation to isolate PBMCs, which were then cryopreserved in liquid nitrogen. cDNA was synthesized by template-switch 5'RACE using a primer with a 10-nucleotide random unique molecular identifier that tagged each TCR transcript. Each sequencing run produced over 160 million TCR-beta sequences covering 15-18 subjects. Total RNA was extracted with the RNeasy kit. The KAPA Real-time Library Amplification kit was used to amplify TCR-beta VDJ regions with primers for the TCR constant region and the 5'RACE anchor. A first PCR added sample indexes and Illumina adaptors, after which a second PCR increased the library yield. After Ampure bead purification, the TCR product of roughly 650 bp was size-selected on a 2% E-gel SizeSelection system. Library quality was checked on a Bioanalyzer, concentration was measured with Qubit, and libraries were quantified with the Kapa Library Quantification kit before pooling. Paired-end 2 x 150 bp sequencing of the libraries was performed on an Illumina HiSeq 2500. To increase sequence diversity, about 24-32% phiX was spiked into each library pool. From the authors' description of their analysis: Quality-filtered reads were processed with the UMI-based MiGEC pipeline, and over 90% of raw TCR sequences were removed by the MiGEC pipeline during error correction. IMGT germline references were used for alignment of VDJ genes, and clonotypes were defined by a unique CDR3 amino acid sequence together with V-J genes. VDJtools evaluated clonal expansion, Shannon diversity and CDR3 relatedness (CalcPairwiseDistances, ClusterSamples); CLCbio workbench built phylogenetic trees. Expanded clones were defined as having at least 8 unique UMIs, based on coefficient-of-variation modelling across technical triplicates. TCRdb passed the public sequencing reads through fastp at Q25 and MiXCR, retaining productive beta sequences. CDR3 protein duplicates are merged, each entry listing the most common genes and DNA. TCRdb, not the authors, supplied the V and J calls. The sample table holds approximately 100,000 distinct CDR3 sequences, of which 3.5% were seen once. The top ten clones comprise 2.5% to 3% of the sample.

Per the germline V gene (reference sequence), DFQATT is the CDR1 and SNEGSKA is the CDR2. V sheds 4 bases and J sheds 4 bases, leaving 11 bases between their ends. CDR3 length: 13 amino acids, cysteine to phenylalanine. Only CDR3 DNA is held: 39 bases, read in frame from base 1. The sequenced sample consisted of PBMCs. The receptor chain draws on TRBV20-1 and TRBJ2-1, with the D gene not confidently named. The clonotype originates from a woman between 50 and 59 years old with multiple sclerosis. The CDR3 reads as follows: CSAIQLVYNEQFF. The nucleotide sequence is TGCAGTGCTATCCAGCTTGTTTACAATGAGCAGTTCTTC.